This T cell receptor (beta chain) stems from a study of technical replicates of blood from a few donors. Here immunoSEQ multiplex PCR was the method, and the copy in TCRdb shows in-frame clones only, minus some. The sample comprises under 95,000 clones, 90% to 95% of which are singletons, and about 0.25% rests with the top ten. The sequenced sample consisted of T cells isolated from PBMCs. The source is a human donor in good health.

The DNA of the CDR3 is TGCGCCAGCAGCCCGGAACAGGGTAATGGCTACACCTTC. Amino acids: CASSPEQGNGYTF. V gene TRBV4-1 combines with J gene TRBJ1-2, with D perhaps TRBD1 (6 bases). Germline V gives CDR1 MGHRA, CDR2 YSYEKL. The CDR3 runs 13 residues. Deletions cut 4 bases from V and 6 bases from J, with 12 bases between.